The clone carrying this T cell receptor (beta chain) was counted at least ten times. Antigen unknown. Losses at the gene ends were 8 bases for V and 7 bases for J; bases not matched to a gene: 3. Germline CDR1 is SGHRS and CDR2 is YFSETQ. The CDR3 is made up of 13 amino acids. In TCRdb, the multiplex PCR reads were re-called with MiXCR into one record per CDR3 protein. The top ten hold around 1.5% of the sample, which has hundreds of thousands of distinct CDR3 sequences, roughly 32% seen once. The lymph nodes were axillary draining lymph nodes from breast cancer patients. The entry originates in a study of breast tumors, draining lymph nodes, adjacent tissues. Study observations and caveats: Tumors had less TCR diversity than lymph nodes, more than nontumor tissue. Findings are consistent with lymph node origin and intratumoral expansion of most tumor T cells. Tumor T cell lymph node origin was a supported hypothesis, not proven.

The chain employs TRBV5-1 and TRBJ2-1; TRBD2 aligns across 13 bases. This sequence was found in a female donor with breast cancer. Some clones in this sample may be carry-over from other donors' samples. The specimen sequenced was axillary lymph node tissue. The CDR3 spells CASRLAGGNEQFF. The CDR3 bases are TGCGCCAGTCGACTAGCGGGAGGTAATGAGCAGTTCTTC.